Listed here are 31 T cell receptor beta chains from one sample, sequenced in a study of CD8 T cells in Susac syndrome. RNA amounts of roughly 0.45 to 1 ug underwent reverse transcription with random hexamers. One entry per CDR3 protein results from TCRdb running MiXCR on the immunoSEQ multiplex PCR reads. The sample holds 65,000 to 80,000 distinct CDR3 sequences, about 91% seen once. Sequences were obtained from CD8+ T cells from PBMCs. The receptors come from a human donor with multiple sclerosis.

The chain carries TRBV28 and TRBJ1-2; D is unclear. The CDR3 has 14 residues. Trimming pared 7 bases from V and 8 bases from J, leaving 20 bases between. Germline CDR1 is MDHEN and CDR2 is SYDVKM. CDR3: CASTPAAALGGYTF. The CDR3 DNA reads TGTGCCAGCACTCCAGCGGCAGCCCTAGGAGGCTACACCTTC.

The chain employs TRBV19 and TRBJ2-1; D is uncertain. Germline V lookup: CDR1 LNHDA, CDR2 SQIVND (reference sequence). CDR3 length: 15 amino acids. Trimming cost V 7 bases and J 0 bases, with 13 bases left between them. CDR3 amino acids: CASTPTWSSYNEQFF. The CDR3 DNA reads TGTGCCAGTACCCCCACCTGGAGCTCCTACAATGAGCAGTTCTTC.

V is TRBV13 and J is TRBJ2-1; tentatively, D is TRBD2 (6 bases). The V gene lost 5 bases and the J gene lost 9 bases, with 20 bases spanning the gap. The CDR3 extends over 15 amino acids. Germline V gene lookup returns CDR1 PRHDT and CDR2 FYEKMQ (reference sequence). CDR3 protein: CASSRRDSRAGEQFF. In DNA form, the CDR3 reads TGTGCCAGCAGCCGCCGGGACTCCAGGGCAGGTGAGCAGTTCTTC.

The CDR3 region is CASSSGPSNYGYTF. As DNA, the CDR3 is TGTGCCAGCAGCTCAGGACCGTCTAACTATGGCTACACCTTC. The chain combines TRBV9 with TRBJ1-2; D gene ambiguous. Per the germline V gene, CDR1 is SGDLS and CDR2 is YYNGEE. The CDR3 length is 14 residues. The V and J ends lost 4 bases and 0 bases respectively, with 10 bases between them.

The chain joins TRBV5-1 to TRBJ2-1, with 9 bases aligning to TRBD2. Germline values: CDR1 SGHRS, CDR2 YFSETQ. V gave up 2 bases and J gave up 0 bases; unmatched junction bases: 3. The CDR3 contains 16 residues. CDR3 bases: TGCGCCAGCAGCTTTAGCGGGAGTCGCTCCTACAATGAGCAGTTCTTC. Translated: CASSFSGSRSYNEQFF.

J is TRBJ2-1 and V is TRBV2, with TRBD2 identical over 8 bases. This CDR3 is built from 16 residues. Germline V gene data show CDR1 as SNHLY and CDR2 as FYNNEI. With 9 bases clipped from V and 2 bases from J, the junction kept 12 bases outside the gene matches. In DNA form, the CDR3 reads TGTGCCAGTGCAGCGGCGGCGGGGGGACCCTACAATGAGCAGTTCTTC. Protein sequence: CASAAAAGGPYNEQFF. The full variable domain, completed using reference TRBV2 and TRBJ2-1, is EPEVTQTPSHQVTQMGQEVILRCVPISNHLYFYWYRQILGQKVEFLVSFYNNEISEKSEIFDDQFSVERPDGSNFTLKIRSTKLEDSAMYFCASAAAAGGPYNEQFFGPGTRLTVL.

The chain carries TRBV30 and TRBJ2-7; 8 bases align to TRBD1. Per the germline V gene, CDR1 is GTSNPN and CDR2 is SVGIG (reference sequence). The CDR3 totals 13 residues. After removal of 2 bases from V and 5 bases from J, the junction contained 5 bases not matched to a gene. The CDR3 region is CAWSQTGAHEQYF. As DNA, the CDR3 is TGTGCCTGGAGTCAGACAGGGGCACACGAGCAGTACTTC.

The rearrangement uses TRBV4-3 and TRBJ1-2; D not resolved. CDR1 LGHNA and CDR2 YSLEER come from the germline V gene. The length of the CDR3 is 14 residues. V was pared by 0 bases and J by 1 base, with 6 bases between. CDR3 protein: CASSQDRGNYGYTF. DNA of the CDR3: TGCGCCAGCAGCCAAGATCGGGGTAACTATGGCTACACCTTC.

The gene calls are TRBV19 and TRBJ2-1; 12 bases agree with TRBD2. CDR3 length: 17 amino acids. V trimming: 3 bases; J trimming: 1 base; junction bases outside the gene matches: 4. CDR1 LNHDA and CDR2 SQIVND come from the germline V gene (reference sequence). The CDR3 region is CASSMGLAGGSYNEQFF. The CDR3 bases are TGTGCCAGTAGTATGGGGCTAGCGGGAGGGTCCTACAATGAGCAGTTCTTC.

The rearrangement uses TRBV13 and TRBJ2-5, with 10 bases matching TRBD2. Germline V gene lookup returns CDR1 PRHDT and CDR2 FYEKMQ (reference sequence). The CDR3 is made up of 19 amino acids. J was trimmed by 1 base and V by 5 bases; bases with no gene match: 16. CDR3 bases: TGTGCCAGCAGCCGCAAGTGGGCTAGCGGGAGTGTCGGCCAAGAGACCCAGTACTTC. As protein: CASSRKWASGSVGQETQYF.

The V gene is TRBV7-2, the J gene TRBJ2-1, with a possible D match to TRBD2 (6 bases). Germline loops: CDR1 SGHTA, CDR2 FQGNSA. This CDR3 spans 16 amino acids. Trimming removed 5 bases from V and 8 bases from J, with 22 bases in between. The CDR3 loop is CASSPHRLALGDEQFF. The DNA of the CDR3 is TGTGCCAGCAGCCCCCACAGGCTAGCGCTTGGGGATGAGCAGTTCTTC.

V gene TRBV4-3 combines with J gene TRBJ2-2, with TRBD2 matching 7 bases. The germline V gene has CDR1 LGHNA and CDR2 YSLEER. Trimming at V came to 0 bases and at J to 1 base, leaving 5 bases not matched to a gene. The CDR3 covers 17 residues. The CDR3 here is CASSQDYGGRNTGELFF. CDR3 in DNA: TGCGCCAGCAGCCAAGATTACGGCGGGAGGAACACCGGGGAGCTGTTTTTT.

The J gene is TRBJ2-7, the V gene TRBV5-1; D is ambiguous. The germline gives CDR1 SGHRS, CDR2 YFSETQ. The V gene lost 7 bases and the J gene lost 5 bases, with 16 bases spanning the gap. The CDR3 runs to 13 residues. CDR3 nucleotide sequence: TGCGCCAGCTCCCGGGCGGTTCTCGACGAGCAGTACTTC. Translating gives CASSRAVLDEQYF.

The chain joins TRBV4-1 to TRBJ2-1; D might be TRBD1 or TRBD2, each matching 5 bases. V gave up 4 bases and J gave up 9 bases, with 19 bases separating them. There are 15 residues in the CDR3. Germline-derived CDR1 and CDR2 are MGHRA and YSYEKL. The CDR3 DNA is TGCGCCAGCAGCCTCACGGGGCTTTCCGGCGCTGAGCAGTTCTTC. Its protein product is CASSLTGLSGAEQFF.

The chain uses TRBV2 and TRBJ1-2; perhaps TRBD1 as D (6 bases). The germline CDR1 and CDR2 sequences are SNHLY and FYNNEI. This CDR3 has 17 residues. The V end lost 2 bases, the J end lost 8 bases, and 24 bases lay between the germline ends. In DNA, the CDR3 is TGTGCCAGCAGTGAAAGGGGGAGTTGGGAGTTCGTAGAAGGCTACACCTTC. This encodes CASSERGSWEFVEGYTF.

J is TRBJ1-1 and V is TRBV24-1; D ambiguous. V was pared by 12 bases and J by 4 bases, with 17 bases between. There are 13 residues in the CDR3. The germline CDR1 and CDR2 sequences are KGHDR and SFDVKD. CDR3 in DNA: TGTGCCGCCGGCGGTGACGATGCCACTGAAGCTTTCTTT. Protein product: CAAGGDDATEAFF.

CDR3 nucleotides: TGTGCCAGCAGAGGACAGGGAGGTTCAGATACGCAGTATTTT. Its protein product is CASRGQGGSDTQYF. The J gene is TRBJ2-3, the V gene TRBV13, with 8 bases fitting TRBD1. V lost 6 bases to trimming and J lost 4 bases; unmatched junction nucleotides: 6. Per the germline V gene, CDR1 is PRHDT and CDR2 is FYEKMQ (reference sequence). The length of the CDR3 is 14 residues.

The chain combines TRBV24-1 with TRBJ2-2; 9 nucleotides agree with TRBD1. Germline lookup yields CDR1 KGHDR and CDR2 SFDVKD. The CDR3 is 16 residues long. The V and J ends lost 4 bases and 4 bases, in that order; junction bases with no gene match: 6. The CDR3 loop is CATSEPGTGITGELFF. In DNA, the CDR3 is TGTGCCACCAGTGAACCCGGGACAGGGATCACCGGGGAGCTGTTTTTT.

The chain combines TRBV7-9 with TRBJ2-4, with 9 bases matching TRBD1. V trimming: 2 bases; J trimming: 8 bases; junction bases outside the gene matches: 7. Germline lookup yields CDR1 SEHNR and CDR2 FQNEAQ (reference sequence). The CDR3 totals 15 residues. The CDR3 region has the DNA TGTGCCAGCAGCTTACCCCCGGGACAGGGTCACATTCAGTACTTC. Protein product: CASSLPPGQGHIQYF.

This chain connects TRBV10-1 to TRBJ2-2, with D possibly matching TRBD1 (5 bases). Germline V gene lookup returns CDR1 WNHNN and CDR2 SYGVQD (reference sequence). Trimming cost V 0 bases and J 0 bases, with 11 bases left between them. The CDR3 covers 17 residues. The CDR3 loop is CASSESIGQANTGELFF. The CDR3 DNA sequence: TGCGCCAGCAGTGAGTCGATCGGACAAGCGAACACCGGGGAGCTGTTTTTT.

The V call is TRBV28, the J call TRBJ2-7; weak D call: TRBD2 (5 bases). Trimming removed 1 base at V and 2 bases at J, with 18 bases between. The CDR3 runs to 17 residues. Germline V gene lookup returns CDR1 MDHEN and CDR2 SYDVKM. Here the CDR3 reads CASSLFPSQSGAYEQYF. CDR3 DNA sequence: TGTGCCAGCAGTTTATTCCCCTCCCAATCCGGGGCCTACGAGCAGTACTTC. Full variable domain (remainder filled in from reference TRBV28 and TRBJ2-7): DVKVTQSSRYLVKRTGEKVFLECVQDMDHENMFWYRQDPGLGLRLIYFSYDVKMKEKGDIPEGYSVSREKKERFSLILESASTNQTSMYLCASSLFPSQSGAYEQYFGPGTRLTVT.

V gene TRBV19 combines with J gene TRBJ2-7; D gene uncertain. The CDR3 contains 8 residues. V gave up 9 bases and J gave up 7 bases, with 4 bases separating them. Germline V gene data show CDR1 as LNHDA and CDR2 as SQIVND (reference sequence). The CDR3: CASTEQYF. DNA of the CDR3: TGTGCCAGCACAGAGCAGTACTTC.

CDR3 sequence: CASSLGLGGAWGYTF. The CDR3 coding sequence is TGTGCCAGCAGCTTAGGCCTCGGGGGCGCATGGGGCTACACCTTC. This chain connects TRBV13 to TRBJ1-2, with D tentatively TRBD1 (6 bases). The CDR3 contains 15 residues. From germline, CDR1 is PRHDT and CDR2 FYEKMQ (reference sequence). Trimming removed 0 bases from V and 8 bases from J, with 16 bases in between.

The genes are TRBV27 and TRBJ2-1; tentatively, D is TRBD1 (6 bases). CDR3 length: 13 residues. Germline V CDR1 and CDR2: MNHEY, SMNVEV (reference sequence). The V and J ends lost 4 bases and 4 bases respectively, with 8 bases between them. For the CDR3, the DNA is TGTGCCAGCAGTTGGGACAATTACAATGAGCAGTTCTTC. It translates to CASSWDNYNEQFF.

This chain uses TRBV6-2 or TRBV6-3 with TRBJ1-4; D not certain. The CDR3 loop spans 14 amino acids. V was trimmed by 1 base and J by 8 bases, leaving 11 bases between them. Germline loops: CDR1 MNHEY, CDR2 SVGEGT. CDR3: CASSYFGIGEKLFF. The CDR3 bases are TGTGCCAGCAGTTACTTCGGGATTGGGGAAAAACTGTTTTTT.

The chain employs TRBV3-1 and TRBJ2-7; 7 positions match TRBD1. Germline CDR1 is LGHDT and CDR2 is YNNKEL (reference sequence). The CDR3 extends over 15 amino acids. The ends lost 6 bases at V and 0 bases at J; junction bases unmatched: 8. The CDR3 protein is CASSNTGQSSYEQYF. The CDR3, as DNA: TGTGCCAGCAGTAATACGGGACAGTCCTCCTACGAGCAGTACTTC.

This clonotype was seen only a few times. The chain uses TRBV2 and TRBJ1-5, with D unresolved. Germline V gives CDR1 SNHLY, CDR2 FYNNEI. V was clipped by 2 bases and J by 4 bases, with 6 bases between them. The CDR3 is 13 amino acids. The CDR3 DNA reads TGTGCCAGCAGTGAATTAGGAAATCAGCCCCAGCATTTT. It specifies CASSELGNQPQHF. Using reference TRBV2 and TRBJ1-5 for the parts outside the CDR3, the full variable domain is EPEVTQTPSHQVTQMGQEVILRCVPISNHLYFYWYRQILGQKVEFLVSFYNNEISEKSEIFDDQFSVERPDGSNFTLKIRSTKLEDSAMYFCASSELGNQPQHFGDGTRLSIL.

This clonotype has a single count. The CDR3 DNA follows: TGTGCCAGCAGTGACGGGGGGGCTCACTATGGCTACACCTTC. This encodes CASSDGGAHYGYTF. The chain carries TRBV2 and TRBJ1-2; D is possibly TRBD1 (6 bases). Trimming took off 3 bases at V and 3 bases at J, with 11 bases between the two ends. Per germline, CDR1 SNHLY and CDR2 FYNNEI. This CDR3 is built from 14 residues.

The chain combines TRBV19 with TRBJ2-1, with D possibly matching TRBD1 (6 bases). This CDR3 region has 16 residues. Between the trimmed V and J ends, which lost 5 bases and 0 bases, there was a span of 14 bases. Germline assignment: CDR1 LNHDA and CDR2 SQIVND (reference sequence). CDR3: CASSGWTESSYNEQFF. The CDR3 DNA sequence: TGTGCCAGTAGTGGCTGGACAGAGAGCTCCTACAATGAGCAGTTCTTC.

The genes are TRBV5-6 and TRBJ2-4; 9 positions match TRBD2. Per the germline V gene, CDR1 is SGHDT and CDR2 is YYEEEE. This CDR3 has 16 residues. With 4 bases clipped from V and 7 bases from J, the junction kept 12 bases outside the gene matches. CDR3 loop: CASSPGGLAGRNIQYF. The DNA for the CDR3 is TGTGCCAGCAGCCCGGGGGGTCTAGCGGGGAGGAACATTCAGTACTTC. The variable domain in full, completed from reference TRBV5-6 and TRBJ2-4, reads DAGVTQSPTHLIKTRGQQVTLRCSPKSGHDTVSWYQQALGQGPQFIFQYYEEEERQRGNFPDRFSGHQFPNYSSELNVNALLLGDSALYLCASSPGGLAGRNIQYFGAGTRLSVL.

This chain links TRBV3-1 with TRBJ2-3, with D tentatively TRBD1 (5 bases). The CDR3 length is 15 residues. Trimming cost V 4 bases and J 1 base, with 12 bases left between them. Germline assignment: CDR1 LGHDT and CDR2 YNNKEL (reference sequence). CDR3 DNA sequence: TGTGCCAGCAGCCCGAAGGCAGGGCGCACAGATACGCAGTATTTT. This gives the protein CASSPKAGRTDTQYF.